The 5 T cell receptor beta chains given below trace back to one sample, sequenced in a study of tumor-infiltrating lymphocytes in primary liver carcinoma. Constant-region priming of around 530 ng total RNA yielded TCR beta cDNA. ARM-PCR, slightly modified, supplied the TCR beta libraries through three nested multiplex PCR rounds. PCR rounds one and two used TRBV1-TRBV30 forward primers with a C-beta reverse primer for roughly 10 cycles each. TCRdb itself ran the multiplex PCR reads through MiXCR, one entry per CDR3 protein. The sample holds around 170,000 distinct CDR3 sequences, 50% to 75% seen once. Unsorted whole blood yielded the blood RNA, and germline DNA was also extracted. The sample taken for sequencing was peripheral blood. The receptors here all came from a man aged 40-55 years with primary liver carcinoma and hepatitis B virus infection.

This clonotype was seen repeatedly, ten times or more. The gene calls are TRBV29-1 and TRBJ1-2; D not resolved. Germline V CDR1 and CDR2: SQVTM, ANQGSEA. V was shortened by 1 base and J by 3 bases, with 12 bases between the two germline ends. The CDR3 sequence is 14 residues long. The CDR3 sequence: CSVEADGAHYGYTF. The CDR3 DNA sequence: TGCAGCGTTGAAGCAGACGGAGCGCACTATGGCTACACCTTC.

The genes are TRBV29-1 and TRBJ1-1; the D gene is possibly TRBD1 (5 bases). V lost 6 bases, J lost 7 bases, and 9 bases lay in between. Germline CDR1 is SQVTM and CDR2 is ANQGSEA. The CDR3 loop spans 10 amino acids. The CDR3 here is CSVGGVEAFF. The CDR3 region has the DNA TGCAGCGTCGGGGGAGTTGAAGCTTTCTTT. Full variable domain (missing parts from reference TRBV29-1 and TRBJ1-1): SAVISQKPSRDICQRGTSLTIQCQVDSQVTMMFWYRQQPGQSLTLIATANQGSEATYESGFVIDKFPISRPNLTFSTLTVSNMSPEDSSIYLCSVGGVEAFFGQGTRLTVV.

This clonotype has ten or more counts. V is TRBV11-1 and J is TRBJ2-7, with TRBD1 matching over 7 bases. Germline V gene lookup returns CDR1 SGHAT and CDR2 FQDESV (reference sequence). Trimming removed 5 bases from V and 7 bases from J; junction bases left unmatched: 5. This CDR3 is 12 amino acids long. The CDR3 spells CASSLDRTEQYF. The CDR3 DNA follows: TGTGCCAGCAGCCTGGACAGGACAGAGCAGTACTTC.

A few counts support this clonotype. The CDR3 DNA reads as TGTGCCAGCATGTCTCCGGGTTACACAGATACGCAGTATTTT. Protein sequence: CASMSPGYTDTQYF. The rearrangement links TRBV12-3 or TRBV12-4 to TRBJ2-3, with unresolved D. The CDR3 has 14 residues. Trimming pared 7 bases from V and 2 bases from J, leaving 13 bases between.

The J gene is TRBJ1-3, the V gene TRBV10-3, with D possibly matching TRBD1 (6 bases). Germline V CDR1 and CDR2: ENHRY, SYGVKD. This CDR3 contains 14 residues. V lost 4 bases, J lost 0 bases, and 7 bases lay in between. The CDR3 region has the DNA TGTGCCATCAGTGGGGACAACTCTGGAAACACCATATATTTT. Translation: CAISGDNSGNTIYF.